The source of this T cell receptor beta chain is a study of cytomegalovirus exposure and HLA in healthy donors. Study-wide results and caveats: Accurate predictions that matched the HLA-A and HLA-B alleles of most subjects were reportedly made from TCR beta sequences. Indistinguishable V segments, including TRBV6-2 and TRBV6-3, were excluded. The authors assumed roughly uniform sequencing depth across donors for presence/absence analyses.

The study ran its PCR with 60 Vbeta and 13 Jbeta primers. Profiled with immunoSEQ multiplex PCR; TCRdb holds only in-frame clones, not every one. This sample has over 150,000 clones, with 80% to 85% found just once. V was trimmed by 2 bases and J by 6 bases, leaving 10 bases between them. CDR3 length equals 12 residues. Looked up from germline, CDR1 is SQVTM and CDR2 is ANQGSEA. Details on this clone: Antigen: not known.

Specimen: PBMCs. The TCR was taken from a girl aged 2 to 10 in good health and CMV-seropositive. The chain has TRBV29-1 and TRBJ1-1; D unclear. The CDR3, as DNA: TGCAGCGTTGAACGTCCGGGAGCTGAAGCTTTCTTT. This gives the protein CSVERPGAEAFF.